This is a list of T cell receptor beta chains from one sample in a study of T cell clones after liver transplantation. Profiled with immunoSEQ multiplex PCR; TCRdb holds only in-frame clones, not every one. The sample yields tens of thousands of clones, 71% seen once. Sequencing was performed on CD4+ T cells from blood, taken before liver transplant. Source of these receptors: a human donor who received a liver transplant. Both conserved end residues are part of each CDR3. Each record gives: J gene, clone size, D gene, V gene, CDR3 protein, CDR3 DNA. A D gene is named only where the DNA matches it firmly. Not all rows give a size; the values are once, few, many and, for expanded clones, a class.

J: TRBJ2-3
size: .
D: TRBD2
V: TRBV11-2
CDR3: CASSLSGGTSPSQYF
DNA: TGTGCCAGCAGCTTATCGGGGGGGACCTCCCCATCGCAGTATTTT

J: TRBJ2-4
size: .
D: .
V: TRBV6-1
CDR3: CASRPDLPKNIQYF
DNA: TGTGCCAGCAGACCCGACTTACCCAAAAACATTCAGTACTTC

J: TRBJ1-5
size: .
D: .
V: TRBV18
CDR3: CASSPVGASNQPQHF
DNA: TGTGCCAGCTCACCTGTGGGGGCAAGCAATCAGCCCCAGCATTTT

J: TRBJ2-3
size: .
D: .
V: TRBV5-1
CDR3: CASSLGATADTQYF
DNA: TGCGCCAGCAGCTTGGGGGCCACAGCAGATACGCAGTATTTT

J: TRBJ1-3
size: many
D: .
V: TRBV5-1
CDR3: CASSPASGSSGNTIYF
DNA: TGCGCCAGCAGCCCGGCCTCGGGGAGCTCTGGAAACACCATATATTTT

J: TRBJ2-2
size: many
D: .
V: TRBV9
CDR3: CANVGGQGKNTGELFF
DNA: TGTGCCAATGTCGGGGGGCAGGGCAAGAACACCGGGGAGCTGTTTTTT

J: TRBJ1-5
size: few
D: .
V: TRBV6-5
CDR3: CASSSGDQPQHF
DNA: TGTGCCAGCAGTTCCGGGGATCAGCCCCAGCATTTT

J: TRBJ1-1
size: .
D: TRBD1
V: TRBV27
CDR3: CASSRQGRGTEAFF
DNA: TGTGCCAGCAGCCGACAGGGACGCGGGACTGAAGCTTTCTTT

J: TRBJ2-7
size: .
D: .
V: TRBV28
CDR3: CASSSPDNGYEQYF
DNA: TGTGCCAGCAGTTCCCCCGACAATGGATACGAGCAGTACTTC

J: TRBJ2-7
size: .
D: .
V: TRBV18
CDR3: CASSLPQYEQYF
DNA: TGTGCCAGCTCACTCCCACAGTACGAGCAGTACTTC

J: TRBJ2-1
size: .
D: TRBD2
V: TRBV4-1
CDR3: CASSVMGLAVREQFF
DNA: TGCGCCAGCAGCGTAATGGGCCTAGCGGTCCGGGAGCAGTTCTTC

J: TRBJ1-4
size: few
D: .
V: TRBV12-2
CDR3: CASRSPGQGLGEKLFF
DNA: TGTGCAAGTCGCTCTCCGGGACAGGGCTTGGGGGAAAAACTGTTTTTT

J: TRBJ1-5
size: once
D: .
V: TRBV2
CDR3: CASKEFYNQPQHF
DNA: TGTGCCAGCAAAGAGTTTTACAATCAGCCCCAGCATTTT

J: TRBJ2-1
size: .
D: .
V: TRBV28
CDR3: CASSKARGRLGEQFF
DNA: TGTGCCAGCAGCAAGGCCAGGGGGAGGTTGGGTGAGCAGTTCTTC

J: TRBJ1-2
size: few
D: .
V: TRBV6-5
CDR3: CASSPGPYGYTF
DNA: TGTGCCAGCAGTCCCGGTCCATATGGCTACACCTTC

J: TRBJ2-4
size: .
D: TRBD1
V: TRBV18
CDR3: CASSPREQGAGNIQYF
DNA: TGTGCCAGCTCACCAAGAGAGCAGGGGGCAGGAAACATTCAGTACTTC

J: TRBJ2-5
size: .
D: .
V: TRBV7-7
CDR3: CASSSGETQYF
DNA: TGTGCCAGCAGCTCGGGAGAGACCCAGTACTTC

J: TRBJ1-6
size: .
D: .
V: TRBV6-5
CDR3: CASSQPRGPGSPLHF
DNA: TGTGCCAGCAGTCAACCCAGGGGTCCGGGTTCACCCCTCCACTTT

J: TRBJ1-2
size: .
D: .
V: TRBV7-8
CDR3: CASSFLRQNYGYTF
DNA: TGTGCCAGCAGCTTTCTAAGACAGAACTATGGCTACACCTTC

J: TRBJ2-3
size: .
D: .
V: TRBV5-1
CDR3: CASGGASTDTQYF
DNA: TGCGCCAGCGGGGGGGCCTCCACAGATACGCAGTATTTT

J: TRBJ1-1
size: .
D: TRBD1
V: TRBV6-4
CDR3: CASGQGAEVGAEAFF
DNA: TGTGCCAGTGGACAGGGCGCTGAAGTAGGAGCTGAAGCTTTCTTT

J: TRBJ1-6
size: few
D: .
V: TRBV30
CDR3: CASGHSNSPLHF
DNA: TGTGCCTCTGGACACTCTAATTCACCCCTCCACTTT

J: TRBJ2-2
size: .
D: TRBD2
V: TRBV6-6
CDR3: CASSRSGVETGELFF
DNA: TGTGCCAGCAGTCGAAGCGGGGTGGAGACCGGGGAGCTGTTTTTT

J: TRBJ2-7
size: .
D: TRBD1
V: TRBV10-1
CDR3: CASSASSGTGVEQYF
DNA: TGCGCCAGCAGTGCCTCCTCCGGGACAGGGGTCGAGCAGTACTTC